This entry lists 17 T cell receptor beta chains sequenced from one sample in a study of graft-versus-host responses after intestinal transplantation (dated by TCRdb to the early 2020s). Preparation of the library involved the immunoSEQ multiplex PCR assay. TCRdb holds this immuneACCESS table with in-frame rearrangements only. Some clones are missing; in checked studies, unresolved V genes explain under half, and the rest has no known cause. The sample table contains around 50,000 clones; only one count was recorded for approximately 90% of them. The leading ten clones occupy approximately 1.6% of the sample. Specimen: PBMCs, collected 26 days after transplant. The source is a human patient who received an intestinal transplant, so some T cells may come from the graft donor.

The chain carries TRBV5-1 and TRBJ2-1, with D maybe TRBD1 (6 bases). V was trimmed by 6 bases and J by 3 bases, leaving 10 bases between them. This CDR3 comprises 13 residues. Germline V gives CDR1 SGHRS, CDR2 YFSETQ. The CDR3 DNA reads as TGCGCCAGCAACCCGGACAGCTACAATGAGCAGTTCTTC. Its translation is CASNPDSYNEQFF. Combining the CDR3 with reference TRBV5-1 and TRBJ2-1 gives the whole variable domain KAGVTQTPRYLIKTRGQQVTLSCSPISGHRSVSWYQQTPGQGLQFLFEYFSETQRNKGNFPGRFSGRQFSNSRSEMNVSTLELGDSALYLCASNPDSYNEQFFGPGTRLTVL.

Turning to this clone: Sequence at one end of the junction differs from germline and may be a read error. The gene calls are TRBV2 and TRBJ1-5, with D unclear. The CDR3 is 11 residues long. Germline lookup yields CDR1 SNHLY and CDR2 FYNNEI. The DNA of the CDR3 is TGTGCCAGCAGTCTGGGCAGGAACGTAAATTTT. It yields the protein CASSLGRNVNF.

The genes are TRBV28 and TRBJ2-2; 10 bases map to TRBD1. Germline CDR1 MDHEN, CDR2 SYDVKM. This CDR3 comprises 15 residues. The V and J ends lost 2 bases and 6 bases, in that order; junction bases with no gene match: 3. CDR3 sequence: CASSLGTGVAGELFF. Written as DNA, the CDR3 is TGTGCCAGCAGTTTAGGGACAGGGGTAGCCGGGGAGCTGTTTTTT.

CDR3 residues: CASSFGGSNEKLFF. The CDR3 region has the DNA TGTGCCAGCAGTTTCGGGGGGTCTAATGAAAAACTGTTTTTT. J is TRBJ1-4 and V is TRBV28, with D possibly TRBD1 on 5 matching bases. This CDR3 has 14 residues. V lost 3 bases, J lost 3 bases, and 8 bases lay in between. Germline V lookup: CDR1 MDHEN, CDR2 SYDVKM.

V and J are TRBV10-1 and TRBJ2-7; 10 positions match TRBD2. Per germline, CDR1 WNHNN and CDR2 SYGVQD (reference sequence). The CDR3 sequence is 14 residues long. V shed 8 bases, J shed 2 bases, and the junction held 6 bases outside the gene matches. The CDR3 region has the DNA TGCGCCAGCCACGGACTAGCGGAAACCTACGAGCAGTACTTC. Its translation: CASHGLAETYEQYF.

This chain links TRBV9 with TRBJ1-2, with TRBD1 matching over 8 bases. The V gene's germline CDR1 is SGDLS and CDR2 YYNGEE. This CDR3 is 14 amino acids long. After removal of 4 bases from V and 6 bases from J, the junction contained 8 bases not matched to a gene. This chain's CDR3 is CASSMMGQADGYTF. The CDR3 DNA follows: TGTGCCAGCAGCATGATGGGACAGGCTGATGGCTACACCTTC. Complete variable domain (other parts from reference TRBV9 and TRBJ1-2): DSGVTQTPKHLITATGQRVTLRCSPRSGDLSVYWYQQSLDQGLQFLIQYYNGEERAKGNILERFSAQQFPDLHSELNLSSLELGDSALYFCASSMMGQADGYTFGSGTRLTVV.

The V call is TRBV6-5, the J call TRBJ2-7; 7 nucleotides agree with TRBD2. There are 14 residues in the CDR3. CDR1 MNHEY and CDR2 SVGAGI come from the germline V gene. Trimming at V came to 2 bases and at J to 6 bases, leaving 7 bases not matched to a gene. In DNA, the CDR3 is TGTGCCAGCAGTTACGTCGCAGGGACTATCGAGCAGTACTTC. It codes for CASSYVAGTIEQYF.

This chain joins TRBV28 and TRBJ1-4; 8 nucleotides agree with TRBD1. The CDR3 contains 15 residues. Germline CDR1 reads MDHEN; CDR2 reads SYDVKM. Trimming removed 7 bases from V and 3 bases from J; junction bases left unmatched: 7. The CDR3 DNA reads as TGTGCCAGCAAGGGCAGGGGGCGATCTAATGAAAAACTGTTTTTT. Translating it yields CASKGRGRSNEKLFF. The entire variable domain, with the rest obtained from reference TRBV28 and TRBJ1-4, is as follows: DVKVTQSSRYLVKRTGEKVFLECVQDMDHENMFWYRQDPGLGLRLIYFSYDVKMKEKGDIPEGYSVSREKKERFSLILESASTNQTSMYLCASKGRGRSNEKLFFGSGTQLSVL.

V and J are TRBV4-1 and TRBJ2-7; 7 bases are shared with TRBD1. CDR3 length: 14 residues. Germline V gene lookup returns CDR1 MGHRA and CDR2 YSYEKL. Trimming removed 4 bases from V and 6 bases from J; junction bases left unmatched: 9. CDR3 residues: CASSPMGDSGEQYF. The DNA of the CDR3 is TGCGCCAGCAGCCCAATGGGGGACAGTGGCGAGCAGTACTTC.

The chain is built from TRBV7-9 and TRBJ1-1; the D gene is possibly TRBD1 (6 bases). This CDR3 is 15 amino acids long. Trimming left V 5 bases short and J 1 base short, with 14 bases between. Germline CDR1 SEHNR, CDR2 FQNEAQ (reference sequence). This CDR3 is CASSRIAGANTEAFF. CDR3 nucleotides: TGTGCCAGCAGCCGTATCGCGGGGGCGAACACTGAAGCTTTCTTT.

This sequence joins TRBV6-4 and TRBJ1-1, with D unresolved. There are 17 residues in the CDR3. Trimming cost V 0 bases and J 2 bases, with 16 bases left between them. CDR1 MRHNA and CDR2 SNTAGT come from the germline V gene. CDR3 region: CASSDSRSSPSNTEAFF. The CDR3 DNA reads TGTGCCAGCAGTGACTCGAGGAGTTCGCCCAGCAACACTGAAGCTTTCTTT.

The J gene is TRBJ1-5, the V gene TRBV6-1; 8 positions match TRBD1. CDR3 length: 18 residues. Germline V CDR1 and CDR2: MNHNS, SASEGT. V trimming: 3 bases; J trimming: 7 bases; junction bases outside the gene matches: 17. The CDR3 nucleotides read TGTGCCAGCAGTGATAGACCGACAGGGGACTACACGGGGCAGCCCCAGCATTTT. Protein sequence: CASSDRPTGDYTGQPQHF.

The CDR3 protein is CASLGDTEPQHF. For the CDR3, the DNA is TGTGCCAGCCTCGGGGATACGGAGCCCCAGCATTTT. This chain joins TRBV28 and TRBJ1-5; no clear D. Looked up from germline, CDR1 is MDHEN and CDR2 is SYDVKM. This CDR3 comprises 12 residues. Trimming took 8 bases from V and 8 from J, leaving 13 bases between them.

This sequence joins TRBV6-4 and TRBJ2-7, with D possibly TRBD2 on 5 matching bases. The CDR3 has 13 amino acids. Trimming took off 4 bases at V and 1 base at J, with 8 bases between the two ends. Germline CDR1 and CDR2: MRHNA and SNTAGT. Here the CDR3 reads CASSVEGSYEQYF. CDR3 DNA: TGTGCCAGCAGTGTTGAGGGATCCTACGAGCAGTACTTC.

The rearrangement links TRBV6-1 to TRBJ2-5, with 7 bases aligning to TRBD1. Germline values: CDR1 MNHNS, CDR2 SASEGT. This CDR3 spans 15 amino acids. The V segment lost 5 bases and the J segment 0 bases; nucleotides outside the gene matches: 6. CDR3 nucleotide sequence: TGTGCCAGCAGTACATATGACAGGGACCAAGAGACCCAGTACTTC. Amino acids: CASSTYDRDQETQYF.

The chain joins TRBV28 to TRBJ2-7, with D maybe TRBD1 (6 bases). The CDR3 is made up of 15 amino acids. The ends were cut back, 5 bases at V and 0 bases at J, with 14 bases in the middle. The germline gives CDR1 MDHEN, CDR2 SYDVKM. The CDR3 nucleotides read TGTGCCAGCAGTCCACGGGGCAGGGGCTCCTACGAGCAGTACTTC. Protein sequence: CASSPRGRGSYEQYF. Filled out from reference TRBV28 and TRBJ2-7, the complete variable domain reads DVKVTQSSRYLVKRTGEKVFLECVQDMDHENMFWYRQDPGLGLRLIYFSYDVKMKEKGDIPEGYSVSREKKERFSLILESASTNQTSMYLCASSPRGRGSYEQYFGPGTRLTVT.

DNA of the CDR3: TGTGCCAGCAGCTTACCTCCCAGTTATAGCGTTCAAAATGAGCAGTTCTTC. This gives the protein CASSLPPSYSVQNEQFF. J is TRBJ2-1 and V is TRBV11-2; D may be TRBD2 (5 bases). The V and J ends lost 2 bases and 7 bases respectively, with 21 bases between them. Germline assignment: CDR1 SGHAT and CDR2 FQNNGV. CDR3 length: 17 amino acids.